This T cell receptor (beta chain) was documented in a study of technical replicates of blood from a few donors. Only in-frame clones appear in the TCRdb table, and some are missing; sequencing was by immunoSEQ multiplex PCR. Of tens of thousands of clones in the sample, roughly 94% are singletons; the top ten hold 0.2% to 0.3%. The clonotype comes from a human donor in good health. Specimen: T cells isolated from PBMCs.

The CDR3 spells CASSKGVSPYEQYF. The DNA for the CDR3 is TGTGCCAGCAGCAAAGGAGTGTCCCCCTACGAGCAGTACTTC. The chain has TRBV21-1 and TRBJ2-7; the D call in the table, TRBD2, was not verified against the DNA. TRBV21-1 is a recognized pseudogene. This CDR3 is built from 14 residues.